The rows below give T cell receptor beta chains drawn from one sample of a study of cytomegalovirus exposure and HLA in healthy donors. This table comes from immunoSEQ multiplex PCR, and its TCRdb copy is limited to in-frame clones, with some not included. Its table records 170,000 or so clones. The sequencing sample was made of PBMCs. These receptors originate from a young man in good health and CMV-seronegative. Both conserved end residues are part of each CDR3. The D gene is left open where the match is weak.

TRBJ2-3 | - | TRBV11-3 | TGTGCCAGCAGCCACCCCCAAAAAAGCGCCCCTAGCACAGATACGCAGTATTTT | CASSHPQKSAPSTDTQYF
TRBJ1-5 | - | TRBV28 | TGTGCCAGCAGCGGACATAAAGCTCAGCCCCAGCATTTT | CASSGHKAQPQHF
TRBJ2-3 | - | TRBV28 | TGTGCCAGCAGTTTATCAAGCAGGGGCGCAGATACGCAGTATTTT | CASSLSSRGADTQYF
TRBJ2-4 | TRBD1 | TRBV5-1 | TGCGCCAGCAGCCCGAAGACCGGACAGGGGCTGGGAAACATTCAGTACTTC | CASSPKTGQGLGNIQYF
TRBJ1-2 | - | TRBV18 | TGTGCCAGCTCACCACCGGGCAGGCCTAACTATGGCTACACCTTC | CASSPPGRPNYGYTF
TRBJ1-4 | TRBD1 | TRBV11-2 | TGTGCCAGCAGCTTAGGTGGGACAGTTAATGAAAAACTGTTTTTT | CASSLGGTVNEKLFF
TRBJ2-1 | - | TRBV27 | TGTGCCAGCTCAATCGGGGGTCCCCTAAGGGAGCAGTTCTTC | CASSIGGPLREQFF
TRBJ2-7 | TRBD1 | TRBV28 | TGTGCCAGCAGGCCACAGGGGTTTGTCCACGAGCAGTACTTC | CASRPQGFVHEQYF
TRBJ2-7 | TRBD1 | TRBV7-8 | TGTGCCAGCAGCTTAAGGGGGCAGTTGCTTGAGCAGTACTTC | CASSLRGQLLEQYF
TRBJ2-2 | TRBD1 | TRBV6-1 | TGTGCCAGCAGTGAAGCAGGCCAGGGGGCCGGGGAGCTGTTTTTT | CASSEAGQGAGELFF
TRBJ2-5 | - | TRBV15 | TGTGCCACCAGCGGGAGGCAGGGCGGGACCCAGTACTTC | CATSGRQGGTQYF
TRBJ1-1 | - | TRBV6-5 | TGTGCCAGCAGTTACTCGACTGGGTATGGCACTGAAGCTTTCTTT | CASSYSTGYGTEAFF
TRBJ1-2 | - | TRBV29-1 | TGCAGCGTTGAAGGAGGGAACAGGGAAGTCTATGGCTACACCTTC | CSVEGGNREVYGYTF
TRBJ1-5 | - | TRBV6-6 | TGTGCCAGCAGCGAGGAGTTAAGCAATCAGCCCCAGCATTTT | CASSEELSNQPQHF
TRBJ2-7 | - | TRBV18 | TGTGCCAGCTCACCACCAGGGGTCACCCACGAGCAGTACTTC | CASSPPGVTHEQYF
TRBJ1-5 | - | TRBV6-1 | TGTGCCAGCAGTGTCTTTTATAGCAATCAGCCCCAGCATTTT | CASSVFYSNQPQHF
TRBJ2-3 | TRBD1 | TRBV4-2 | TGTGCCAGCAGCCAAGGAGGACAGGGGCCAGATACGCAGTATTTT | CASSQGGQGPDTQYF
TRBJ1-5 | - | TRBV19 | TGTGCCAGTAGTACGCGGGGATATCAGCCCCAGCATTTT | CASSTRGYQPQHF
TRBJ2-1 | TRBD2 | TRBV11-2 | TGTGCCAGCAGCTTCGGGACTAGCGGCTACAATGAGCAGTTCTTC | CASSFGTSGYNEQFF
TRBJ2-1 | TRBD1 | TRBV5-1 | TGCGCCAGCAGCTTTGGACAGGGGACGGACAATGAGCAGTTCTTC | CASSFGQGTDNEQFF
TRBJ1-1 | - | TRBV27 | TGTGCCAGCAGTTTATCGCCCAGGAAAAACGGTGAAGCTTTCTTT | CASSLSPRKNGEAFF
TRBJ1-1 | TRBD1 | TRBV7-3 | TGTGCCAGCAGCTCCACCGGGACAGGGGGCTACACTGAAGCTTTCTTT | CASSSTGTGGYTEAFF
TRBJ1-2 | - | TRBV5-5 | TGTGCCAGCAGCTTCATAAGGAGCAACTATGGCTACACCTTC | CASSFIRSNYGYTF
TRBJ2-5 | - | TRBV19 | TGTGCCAGTAGCACTAATAACTTGGACACCGCCCGAGAGACCCAGTACTTC | CASSTNNLDTARETQYF
TRBJ1-3 | - | TRBV2 | TGTGCCAGCAGAGGGACTGTCGGAAACACCATATATTTT | CASRGTVGNTIYF
TRBJ1-1 | - | TRBV7-3 | TGTGCCAGCAGCTCCTCGGGAAGAAACACTGAAGCTTTCTTT | CASSSSGRNTEAFF
TRBJ1-5 | - | TRBV4-1 | TGCGCCAGCAGCCAAGACACCCCCTCCCAGATATCGCCCCAGCATTTT | CASSQDTPSQISPQHF
TRBJ1-1 | TRBD1 | TRBV14 | TGTGCCAGCAGGGGAAGGGGGCTCGGGTCCGAAGCTTTCTTT | CASRGRGLGSEAFF
TRBJ2-2 | - | TRBV5-1 | TGCGCCAGCAGCTTTCCTTCTAACACCGGGGAGCTGTTTTTT | CASSFPSNTGELFF
TRBJ1-2 | TRBD1 | TRBV10-3 | TGTGCCATCAGTGTGGACAGGGCCCTTAACTATGGCTACACCTTC | CAISVDRALNYGYTF
TRBJ2-2 | TRBD1 | TRBV25-1 | TGTGCCAGCAGTGGGCCGGGACAGCGCCCGGTGGTGCTGTTTTTT | CASSGPGQRPVVLFF
TRBJ1-1 | - | TRBV28 | TGTGCCAGCAGCTCCTGGGTACGGCGGACTGAAGCTTTCTTT | CASSSWVRRTEAFF
TRBJ2-7 | TRBD1 | TRBV5-1 | TGCGCCAGCAGCTTGGGGACAGGGGGACGGTACGAGCAGTACTTC | CASSLGTGGRYEQYF
TRBJ1-2 | - | TRBV29-1 | TGCAGCGCTGACGAGCTTAACTATGGCTACACCTTC | CSADELNYGYTF
TRBJ1-1 | - | TRBV6-4 | TGTGCCAGCAGTGACTCGCCGGGGAACACTGAAGCTTTCTTT | CASSDSPGNTEAFF
TRBJ1-1 | - | TRBV10-3 | TGTGCCACCGTTCCCTCCGGGAGATTGAACACTGAAGCTTTCTTT | CATVPSGRLNTEAFF
TRBJ2-3 | TRBD2 | TRBV5-4 | TGTGCCAGCAGCTCTCCGGGACTAGCGGATGCAGATACGCAGTATTTT | CASSSPGLADADTQYF
TRBJ2-3 | - | TRBV18 | TGTGCCAGCTCACAACAGGGAACCCTTGGTACGCAGTATTTT | CASSQQGTLGTQYF
TRBJ2-7 | TRBD1 | TRBV14 | TGTGCCAGCAGCCGACGCGGGACAGGGCCCTCCTACGAGCAGTACTTC | CASSRRGTGPSYEQYF
TRBJ1-1 | - | TRBV7-3 | TGTGCCAGCAGCTTAAACAGAATGAACACTGAAGCTTTCTTT | CASSLNRMNTEAFF
TRBJ1-1 | - | TRBV18 | TGTGCCAGCTCACTCGGAGCGGACACTGAAGCTTTCTTT | CASSLGADTEAFF
TRBJ2-7 | TRBD1 | TRBV19 | TGTGCCAGTAGTCGCCGGGACAGGGGCTACGAGCAGTACTTC | CASSRRDRGYEQYF
TRBJ2-1 | - | TRBV14 | TGTGCCAGCAGCCCCAAGGGGTCTCTATACAATGAGCAGTTCTTC | CASSPKGSLYNEQFF
TRBJ2-1 | - | TRBV7-6 | TGTGCCAGCAGCTTAGTGCAAGGGAGCGGGAATGAGCAGTTCTTC | CASSLVQGSGNEQFF
TRBJ2-7 | TRBD1 | TRBV11-2 | TGTGCCAGCAGCTTAACAGGGGGCGGGTCCTACGAGCAGTACTTC | CASSLTGGGSYEQYF
TRBJ2-7 | TRBD1 | TRBV5-1 | TGCGCCAGCAGCCCCGGGACAGCAACCTATCAGCAATACTTC | CASSPGTATYQQYF
TRBJ2-3 | TRBD2 | TRBV15 | TGTGCCACCAGCAGGGACCTAGCGGGGATCACAGATACGCAGTATTTT | CATSRDLAGITDTQYF
TRBJ1-5 | - | TRBV5-6 | TGTGCCAGCAGCTTGGGAGCGTTCGAAAATCAGCCCCAGCATTTT | CASSLGAFENQPQHF
TRBJ1-1 | - | TRBV5-4 | TGTGCCAGCAGCTTATACGCAGGGTATGCTGAAGCTTTCTTT | CASSLYAGYAEAFF
TRBJ2-7 | - | TRBV9 | TGTGCCAGCAGCGTAGAACCTAACTACGAGCAGTACTTC | CASSVEPNYEQYF
TRBJ1-5 | - | TRBV27 | TGTGCCAGCAGTTTTTTCGGGCAGCCCCAGCATTTT | CASSFFGQPQHF